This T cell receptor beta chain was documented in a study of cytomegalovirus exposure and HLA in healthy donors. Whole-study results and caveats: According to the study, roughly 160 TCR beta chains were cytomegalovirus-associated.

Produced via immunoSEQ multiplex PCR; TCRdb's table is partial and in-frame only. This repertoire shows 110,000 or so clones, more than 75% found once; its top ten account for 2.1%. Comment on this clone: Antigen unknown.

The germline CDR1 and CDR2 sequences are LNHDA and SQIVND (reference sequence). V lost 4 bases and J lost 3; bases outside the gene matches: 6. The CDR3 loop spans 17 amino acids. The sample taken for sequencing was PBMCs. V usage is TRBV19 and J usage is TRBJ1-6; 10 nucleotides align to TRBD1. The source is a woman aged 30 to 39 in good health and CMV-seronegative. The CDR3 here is CASSTPGQGIYNSPLHF. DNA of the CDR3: TGTGCCAGTAGTACTCCGGGACAGGGGATCTATAATTCACCCCTCCACTTT. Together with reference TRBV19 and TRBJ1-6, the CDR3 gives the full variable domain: DGGITQSPKYLFRKEGQNVTLSCEQNLNHDAMYWYRQDPGQGLRLIYYSQIVNDFQKGDIAEGYSVSREKKESFPLTVTSAQKNPTAFYLCASSTPGQGIYNSPLHFGNGTRLTVT.